Shown below are 23 T cell receptor beta chains from a single sample sequenced in a study of spatial heterogeneity in lung cancer. TCRdb re-called the 5' RACE reads with MiXCR, one entry per CDR3 protein. The top ten clones hold roughly 52% of a sample with around 5,300 distinct CDR3 sequences, approximately 12% of them seen once. Time point: sample taken at primary tumor resection. Broader study findings: Tumor mutation counts were tracked by expanded intratumoral alpha and beta TCR counts.

What these receptors recognize is not known. Sequencing used lung tumor tissue, obtained at surgery. These receptors originate from a male donor with early-stage non-small cell lung cancer.

A few counts support this clonotype. The chain joins TRBV7-2 to TRBJ2-2; D ambiguous. Trimming removed 2 bases at V and 7 bases at J, with 11 bases between. Germline CDR1 and CDR2: SGHTA and FQGNSA. The CDR3 spans 14 residues. CDR3 nucleotides: TGTGCCAGCAGCTTAATTATTGGTGTCGGGGAGCTGTTTTTT. Translating it yields CASSLIIGVGELFF.

The chain combines TRBV20-1 with TRBJ2-3, with TRBD2 matching 12 bases. The CDR3 has 15 residues. Trimming removed 5 bases from V and 8 bases from J; junction bases left unmatched: 11. CDR1 and CDR2 (germline): DFQATT, SNEGSKA (reference sequence). CDR3 in DNA: TGCAGTGCTGGCGAGCTAGCGGGAGGGCCCGTTACGCAGTATTTT. Amino acid sequence: CSAGELAGGPVTQYF.

This sequence joins TRBV5-1 and TRBJ2-5; TRBD2 matches 9 bases. V was pared by 4 bases and J by 1 base, with 8 bases of the junction left unmatched. The CDR3 spans 16 residues. Looked up from germline, CDR1 is SGHRS and CDR2 is YFSETQ. The CDR3 spells CASSRSGGSFQETQYF. CDR3 DNA sequence: TGCGCCAGCAGCAGGAGCGGGGGGTCGTTCCAAGAGACCCAGTACTTC.

This clonotype was counted between two and nine times. The rearrangement links TRBV4-1 to TRBJ1-2, with 8 bases matching TRBD1. With 0 bases clipped from V and 8 bases from J, the junction kept 8 bases outside the gene matches. Germline V gene lookup returns CDR1 MGHRA and CDR2 YSYEKL. This CDR3 region has 15 residues. As DNA, the CDR3 is TGCGCCAGCAGCCAAGAGGACAGGGTTTTCGGCGGCTACACCTTC. The encoded protein is CASSQEDRVFGGYTF.

The chain is built from TRBV6-1 and TRBJ2-7, with 7 bases fitting TRBD1. Trimming removed 4 bases from V and 4 bases from J; junction bases left unmatched: 4. Per the germline V gene, CDR1 is MNHNS and CDR2 is SASEGT. CDR3 length equals 13 residues. The CDR3 sequence: CASSAHRGYEQYV. CDR3 in DNA: TGTGCCAGCAGTGCACACAGGGGTTACGAGCAGTACGTC.

This clonotype was picked up a small number of times. The gene calls are TRBV11-1 and TRBJ1-2; D not resolved. The CDR3 is made up of 13 amino acids. Germline V gene sequence: CDR1 SGHAT, CDR2 FQDESV (reference sequence). Trimming cost V 5 bases and J 4 bases, with 11 bases left between them. The CDR3 DNA is TGTGCCAGCAGCCAACATTTATCCTATGGCTACACCTTC. The encoded protein is CASSQHLSYGYTF.

V and J are TRBV2 and TRBJ1-2; D is undetermined. The germline CDR1 and CDR2 sequences are SNHLY and FYNNEI. Deletions cut 9 bases from V and 0 bases from J, with 8 bases between. The CDR3 runs to 12 residues. The CDR3 reads CASLRTNYGYTF. CDR3 bases: TGTGCCAGTCTGAGGACTAACTATGGCTACACCTTC.

V is TRBV19 and J is TRBJ1-1; 9 positions match TRBD1. V was clipped by 9 bases and J by 0 bases; unmatched bases: 11. In germline, CDR1 is LNHDA, CDR2 SQIVND (reference sequence). The CDR3 runs to 16 residues. As DNA, the CDR3 is TGTGCCAGCACTCGCGGGACAGGGACCATGAACACTGAAGCTTTCTTT. Translation: CASTRGTGTMNTEAFF. Full variable domain (missing parts from reference TRBV19 and TRBJ1-1): DGGITQSPKYLFRKEGQNVTLSCEQNLNHDAMYWYRQDPGQGLRLIYYSQIVNDFQKGDIAEGYSVSREKKESFPLTVTSAQKNPTAFYLCASTRGTGTMNTEAFFGQGTRLTVV.

The rearrangement uses TRBV7-2 and TRBJ2-4; TRBD1 might be the D (6 bases). Germline V gives CDR1 SGHTA, CDR2 FQGNSA. This CDR3 is 13 amino acids long. V lost 4 bases to trimming and J lost 9 bases, with 13 bases between them. CDR3 amino acids: CASSYRELVIQYF. The DNA of the CDR3 is TGTGCCAGCAGCTACAGGGAGTTGGTCATTCAGTACTTC. The whole variable domain, remainder taken from reference TRBV7-2 and TRBJ2-4, is GAGVSQSPSNKVTEKGKDVELRCDPISGHTALYWYRQSLGQGLEFLIYFQGNSAPDKSGLPSDRFSAERTGGSVSTLTIQRTQQEDSAVYLCASSYRELVIQYFGAGTRLSVL.

This sequence joins TRBV28 and TRBJ2-7; D possibly corresponds to TRBD1 (6 bases). With 6 bases removed from V and 5 bases from J, the gap between germline ends came to 17 bases. Germline CDR1 MDHEN, CDR2 SYDVKM. This CDR3 comprises 14 residues. The CDR3 protein is CASRLTGSANEQYF. The CDR3 DNA sequence: TGTGCCAGCAGGTTGACAGGCTCGGCGAACGAGCAGTACTTC.

This clonotype has more than one count but fewer than ten. This rearrangement joins TRBV6-5 to TRBJ1-5; 9 bases align to TRBD1. There are 15 residues in the CDR3. The germline CDR1 and CDR2 sequences are MNHEY and SVGAGI. After removal of 6 bases from V and 3 bases from J, the junction contained 6 bases not matched to a gene. The CDR3 is CASSRQGGNNQPQHF. The CDR3 DNA reads TGTGCCAGCAGCCGACAGGGGGGGAACAATCAGCCCCAGCATTTT.

Ten or more counts support this clonotype. V usage is TRBV9 and J usage is TRBJ1-5, with 12 bases fitting TRBD1. This CDR3 contains 16 residues. Germline CDR1 and CDR2: SGDLS and YYNGEE. V gave up 3 bases and J gave up 5 bases; unmatched junction bases: 6. CDR3 amino acids: CASSGRDRGHDQPQHF. The CDR3 DNA reads TGTGCCAGCAGCGGAAGGGACAGGGGGCATGATCAGCCCCAGCATTTT.

This clonotype was counted at least ten times. CDR3 loop: CASSPTRQLTGELFF. The CDR3 bases are TGTGCCAGCAGTCCGACCCGACAGCTCACCGGGGAGCTGTTTTTT. The rearrangement links TRBV12-3 or TRBV12-4 to TRBJ2-2, with a weak D call TRBD1 (5 bases). The CDR3 has 15 amino acids. V was pared by 5 bases and J by 4 bases, with 14 bases between.

The V and J genes are TRBV5-1 and TRBJ2-2; 7 bases are shared with TRBD1. This CDR3 has 14 amino acids. The V and J ends lost 4 bases and 2 bases, in that order; junction bases with no gene match: 2. Germline V gives CDR1 SGHRS, CDR2 YFSETQ. CDR3 loop: CASSRDSNTGELFF. As DNA, the CDR3 is TGCGCCAGCAGCCGGGACAGCAACACCGGGGAGCTGTTTTTT. Combining the CDR3 with reference TRBV5-1 and TRBJ2-2 gives the whole variable domain KAGVTQTPRYLIKTRGQQVTLSCSPISGHRSVSWYQQTPGQGLQFLFEYFSETQRNKGNFPGRFSGRQFSNSRSEMNVSTLELGDSALYLCASSRDSNTGELFFGEGSRLTVL.

This clonotype was observed a handful of times. The gene calls are TRBV7-9 and TRBJ1-5; weak D call: TRBD1 (5 bases). CDR1 SEHNR and CDR2 FQNEAQ come from the germline V gene (reference sequence). The germline V and J ends were trimmed by 5 bases and 2 bases, with 13 bases remaining between them. This CDR3 has 15 amino acids. CDR3 sequence (DNA): TGTGCCAGCAGCACCACGGGACCGGGCAATCAGCCCCAGCATTTT. It codes for CASSTTGPGNQPQHF.

The J gene is TRBJ2-7, the V gene TRBV13; D is ambiguous. The CDR3 has 14 residues. Germline-derived CDR1 and CDR2 are PRHDT and FYEKMQ (reference sequence). The CDR3 is CTTASRLRWDEQYF. The DNA for the CDR3 is TGTACCACCGCCAGCCGCCTGAGATGGGACGAGCAGTACTTC. The full variable domain, rest sourced from reference TRBV13 and TRBJ2-7, is AAGVIQSPRHLIKEKRETATLKCYPIPRHDTVYWYQQGPGQDPQFLISFYEKMQSDKGSIPDRFSAQQFSDYHSELNMSSLELGDSALYFCTTASRLRWDEQYFGPGTRLTVT.

This clonotype was seen repeatedly, ten times or more. J is TRBJ2-3 and V is TRBV7-2; 9 bases fit TRBD2. Trimming cost V 3 bases and J 9 bases; bases outside gene matches: 7. Germline assignment: CDR1 SGHTA and CDR2 FQGNSA. The length of the CDR3 is 14 residues. CDR3 DNA: TGTGCCAGCAGCTTTGCGGCGGGAGGGGACACGCAGTATTTT. Its translation is CASSFAAGGDTQYF. The whole variable domain, remainder taken from reference TRBV7-2 and TRBJ2-3, is GAGVSQSPSNKVTEKGKDVELRCDPISGHTALYWYRQSLGQGLEFLIYFQGNSAPDKSGLPSDRFSAERTGGSVSTLTIQRTQQEDSAVYLCASSFAAGGDTQYFGPGTRLTVL.

The chain has TRBV7-9 and TRBJ1-4; no definite D call. Per germline, CDR1 SEHNR and CDR2 FQNEAQ (reference sequence). Trimming took off 1 base at V and 7 bases at J, with 10 bases between the two ends. This CDR3 region has 14 residues. CDR3: CASSLVLEGEKLFF. The DNA for the CDR3 is TGTGCCAGCAGCTTAGTCCTAGAGGGTGAAAAACTGTTTTTT.

This clonotype was seen only a few times. The chain recombines TRBV7-2 with TRBJ2-1; TRBD2 aligns across 8 bases. The germline gives CDR1 SGHTA, CDR2 FQGNSA. CDR3 length: 14 residues. J was trimmed by 7 bases and V by 5 bases; bases with no gene match: 7. The CDR3 DNA reads TGTGCCAGCAGCACCGGGGGGGAGCGGAATGAGCAGTTCTTC. This translates into CASSTGGERNEQFF.

The V call is TRBV7-9, the J call TRBJ1-4, with D perhaps matching TRBD1 (6 bases). This CDR3 is 14 amino acids long. V gave up 5 bases and J gave up 4 bases, with 11 bases separating them. Per the germline V gene, CDR1 is SEHNR and CDR2 is FQNEAQ (reference sequence). The chain's CDR3 is CASSQDSINEKLFF. The CDR3 DNA follows: TGTGCCAGCAGCCAGGACAGTATTAATGAAAAACTGTTTTTT.

The chain recombines TRBV9 with TRBJ1-6; 10 nucleotides align to TRBD1. CDR1 and CDR2 (germline): SGDLS, YYNGEE. This CDR3 has 19 amino acids. The J segment lost 7 bases and the V segment lost 0 bases, leaving 13 bases of the junction unmatched. In nucleotides, the CDR3 is TGTGCCAGCAGCGTAGCCGGGACAGGGGAAGAGTGGCGGAATTCACCCCTCCACTTT. It translates to CASSVAGTGEEWRNSPLHF.

The gene calls are TRBV29-1 and TRBJ1-2; 8 bases fit TRBD1. Germline V gives CDR1 SQVTM, CDR2 ANQGSEA. This CDR3 region has 11 residues. The V and J ends lost 6 bases and 6 bases, in that order; junction bases with no gene match: 3. CDR3 sequence reads: CSVWTGHGYTF. DNA for the CDR3: TGCAGCGTGTGGACAGGGCATGGCTACACCTTC.

This clonotype was detected many times. The chain's CDR3 is CASSLAPSEQFF. Here the CDR3 DNA reads TGTGCCAGCAGCCTCGCCCCGAGTGAGCAGTTCTTC. The chain joins TRBV7-8 to TRBJ2-1; D gene ambiguous. The V and J ends lost 5 bases and 9 bases respectively, with 11 bases between them. CDR3 length: 12 amino acids. Germline CDR1 SGHVS, CDR2 FQNEAQ.